This T cell receptor beta chain is from a study of cytotoxic CD8 clonotypes in ibrutinib-treated CLL. The wider study: Partial responses numbered approximately 24 and complete responses 2; after a median approximately 70 months, about 14 stayed remitted and about twelve progressed. Sequenced samples delivered averages of 255,043 productive templates and around 90,000 productive rearrangements.

A remark on this clone: Antigen unknown.

The CDR3 loop spans 12 amino acids. Trimming stripped 5 bases from V and 11 bases from J, with 13 bases between. In germline, CDR1 is SGHAT, CDR2 FQNNGV. Study-wide findings and caveats: Shared public clonotypes were rare, and on treatment they either got smaller or stayed the same. Having risen at ibrutinib response, clonality had fallen back toward baseline by progression.

Produced via immunoSEQ multiplex PCR; TCRdb's table is partial and in-frame only. Among some 200,000 clones, 79% were seen once, and the ten largest hold more than 9.5%. V and J are TRBV11-2 and TRBJ2-1; D remains ambiguous. Sequenced here: PBMCs, sampled after 12 months of ibrutinib treatment. This TCR was sampled from a human donor with chronic lymphocytic leukemia. CDR3 loop: CASSPFGSQQFF. The CDR3 nucleotides are TGTGCCAGCAGCCCCTTCGGGTCCCAGCAGTTCTTC. The entire variable domain, with the rest obtained from reference TRBV11-2 and TRBJ2-1, is as follows: EAGVAQSPRYKIIEKRQSVAFWCNPISGHATLYWYQQILGQGPKLLIQFQNNGVVDDSQLPKDRFSAERLKGVDSTLKIQPAKLEDSAVYLCASSPFGSQQFFGPGTRLTVL.